This T cell receptor (beta chain) was recovered during a study of blood T cell repertoires in COVID-19. Study-wide context: Acute and convalescent COVID-19 specimens originated in the United States, Italy and Spain. The cDNA or gDNA used as material had been derived from T cells, B-cell-depleted T cells, or PBMCs.

Original analysis: Nucleated cell number was recorded as an estimate derived from reference gene primer amplification. The data were produced by immunoSEQ multiplex PCR, yet TCRdb's version contains in-frame clones alone and is incomplete. V, J and clone size derive from that table, while D and trimming were established from the DNA sequence. In the table there are 200,000 to 250,000 clones, roughly 88% of which are singletons. In its sample, this clone was seen once. Germline values: CDR1 SGHDN, CDR2 FVKESK. The V end lost 4 bases, the J end lost 6 bases, and 15 bases lay between the germline ends. The CDR3 spans 14 residues.

This chain links TRBV14 with TRBJ1-1, with a tentative D call TRBD1 (6 bases). This TCR was sampled from a human donor in a cohort sampled during active COVID-19. Sequenced input: peripheral blood. The CDR3 reads CASSRTGWLAEAFF. CDR3 nucleotide sequence: TGTGCCAGCAGCCGCACAGGGTGGCTCGCTGAAGCTTTCTTT.